The TCR beta chain under discussion was sequenced for a study of shared clonotypes between healthy human individuals. Study-wide findings and caveats: Rarefaction showed that sequencing of sorted subsets was incomplete (despite large depth). The small donor group covered limited genetic and exposure diversity.

Germline V CDR1 and CDR2: SGHRS, YFSETQ. The length of the CDR3 is 18 residues. The V end lost 0 bases, the J end lost 7 bases, and 26 bases lay between the germline ends. This clone was seen a single time. The antigen is unknown. Every immunoSEQ plate was one replicate of a subset's evenly spread DNA. This table comes from immunoSEQ multiplex PCR, and its TCRdb copy is limited to in-frame clones, with some not included. The profile shows approximately 2.1 million clones, approximately 95% of them singletons. This rearrangement joins TRBV5-1 to TRBJ2-7; unclear D gene. This receptor was obtained from a man between 18 and 29 years old in good health. Some clones in this sample may be carry-over from other donors' samples. Sequenced sample: naive CD4+ T cells from PBMCs. The subset is: CD45RA+ positively selected. The CDR3 loop reads CASSLGKYIPQTRLEQYF. The CDR3 DNA follows: TGCGCCAGCAGCTTGGGAAAGTACATCCCCCAGACTCGTTTGGAGCAGTACTTC.